Listed here are 7 T cell receptor beta chains from one sample, sequenced in a study of cytomegalovirus exposure and HLA in healthy donors. The PCR made use of 60 Vbeta and 13 Jbeta primers. Data came from immunoSEQ multiplex PCR; TCRdb stores just in-frame clones and leaves some out. The sample holds hundreds of thousands of clones, under 80% seen once. Sequenced: PBMCs. The receptors were gathered from a female donor in good health and CMV-seronegative.

The gene calls are TRBV5-1 and TRBJ2-3, with 7 positions matching TRBD2. Trimming removed 4 bases from V and 2 bases from J; junction bases left unmatched: 4. The CDR3 spans 14 residues. Germline V gives CDR1 SGHRS, CDR2 YFSETQ. The CDR3 loop is CASSLGGFTDTQYF. Written as DNA, the CDR3 is TGCGCCAGCAGCCTGGGAGGGTTCACAGATACGCAGTATTTT.

This clone was seen a single time. Other DNA sequences in the sample encode the same CDR3. The rearrangement joins TRBV5-1 to TRBJ1-1, with D perhaps TRBD1 (5 bases). This CDR3 has 13 amino acids. Germline V lookup: CDR1 SGHRS, CDR2 YFSETQ. V was clipped by 4 bases and J by 1 base, with 8 bases between them. In DNA form, the CDR3 reads TGCGCCAGCAGCGACCAGGGGAACACTGAAGCTTTCTTT. Its protein is CASSDQGNTEAFF. Full variable domain (outside the CDR3, taken from reference TRBV5-1 and TRBJ1-1): KAGVTQTPRYLIKTRGQQVTLSCSPISGHRSVSWYQQTPGQGLQFLFEYFSETQRNKGNFPGRFSGRQFSNSRSEMNVSTLELGDSALYLCASSDQGNTEAFFGQGTRLTVV.

The rearrangement links TRBV30 to TRBJ1-4; D perhaps matches TRBD1 (5 bases). This CDR3 is 11 amino acids long. CDR1 is GTSNPN, CDR2 SVGIG, per germline (reference sequence). Here the CDR3 reads CGGAINEKLFF. The CDR3 DNA is TGTGGTGGGGCCATTAATGAAAAACTGTTTTTT.

This clone was counted a single time. The chain couples TRBV28 to TRBJ2-5; TRBD1 is a possible D gene (6 bases). The DNA matches TRBJ2-7 better at its end, which makes the J call doubtful. In germline, CDR1 is MDHEN, CDR2 SYDVKM. There are 16 residues in the CDR3. CDR3 residues: CASSLWGARLQNEQYF. In DNA form, the CDR3 reads TGTGCCAGCAGTTTATGGGGGGCCCGACTTCAGAACGAGCAGTACTTC.

The chain joins TRBV15 to TRBJ2-7; 7 bases fit TRBD1. The CDR3 is made up of 15 amino acids. J was trimmed by 4 bases and V by 0 bases; bases with no gene match: 6. Germline V gives CDR1 LNHNV, CDR2 YYDKDF (reference sequence). CDR3 loop: CATSRDRDSLYEQYF. The CDR3 nucleotides read TGTGCCACCAGCAGAGACCGGGACAGCCTATACGAGCAGTACTTC.

V gene TRBV11-2 combines with J gene TRBJ1-2; no clear D. V lost 6 bases and J lost 7, with 15 bases in between. The CDR3 extends over 13 amino acids. CDR1 SGHAT and CDR2 FQNNGV come from the germline V gene. The CDR3 is CASSFGERSGYTF. The CDR3 DNA reads TGTGCCAGCAGTTTCGGGGAGAGATCTGGCTACACCTTC.

The CDR3 DNA is TGTGCCAGCAGAAGGACCCCGGGACAGGGAACGGGCGAGCAGTACTTC. Its protein is CASRRTPGQGTGEQYF. The chain carries TRBV5-6 and TRBJ2-7, with TRBD1 matching 9 bases. Germline V gene lookup returns CDR1 SGHDT and CDR2 YYEEEE. Trimming cost V 5 bases and J 6 bases; bases outside gene matches: 15. The CDR3 extends over 16 amino acids.